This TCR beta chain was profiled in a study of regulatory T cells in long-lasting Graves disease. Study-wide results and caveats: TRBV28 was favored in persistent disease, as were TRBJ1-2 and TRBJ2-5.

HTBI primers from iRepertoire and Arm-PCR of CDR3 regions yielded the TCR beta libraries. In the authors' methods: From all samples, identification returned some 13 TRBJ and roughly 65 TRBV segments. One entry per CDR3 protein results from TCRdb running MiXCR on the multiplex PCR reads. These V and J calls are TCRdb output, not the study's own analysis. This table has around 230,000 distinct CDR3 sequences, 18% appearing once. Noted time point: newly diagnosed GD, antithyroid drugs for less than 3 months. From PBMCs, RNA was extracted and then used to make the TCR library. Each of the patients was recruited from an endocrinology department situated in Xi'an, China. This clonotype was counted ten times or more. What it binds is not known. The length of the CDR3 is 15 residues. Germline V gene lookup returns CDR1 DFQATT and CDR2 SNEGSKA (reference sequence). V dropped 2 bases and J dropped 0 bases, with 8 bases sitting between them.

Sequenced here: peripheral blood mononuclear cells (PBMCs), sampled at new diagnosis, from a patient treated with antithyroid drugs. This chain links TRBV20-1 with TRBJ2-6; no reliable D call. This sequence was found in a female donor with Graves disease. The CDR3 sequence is CSARSGGSGANVLTF. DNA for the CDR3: TGCAGTGCTAGATCGGGCGGCTCTGGGGCCAACGTCCTGACTTTC.